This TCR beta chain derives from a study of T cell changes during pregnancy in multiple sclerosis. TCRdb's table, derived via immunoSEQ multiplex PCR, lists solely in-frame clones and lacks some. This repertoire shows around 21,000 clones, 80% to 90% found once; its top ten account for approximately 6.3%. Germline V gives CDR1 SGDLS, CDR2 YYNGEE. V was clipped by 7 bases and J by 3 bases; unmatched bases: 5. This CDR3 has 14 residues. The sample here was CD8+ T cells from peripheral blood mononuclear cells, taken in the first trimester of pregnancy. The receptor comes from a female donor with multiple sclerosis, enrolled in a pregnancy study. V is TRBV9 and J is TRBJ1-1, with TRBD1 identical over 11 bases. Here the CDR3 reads CASSSGQGDTEAFF. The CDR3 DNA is TGTGCCAGCTCCTCGGGACAGGGGGACACTGAAGCTTTCTTT.